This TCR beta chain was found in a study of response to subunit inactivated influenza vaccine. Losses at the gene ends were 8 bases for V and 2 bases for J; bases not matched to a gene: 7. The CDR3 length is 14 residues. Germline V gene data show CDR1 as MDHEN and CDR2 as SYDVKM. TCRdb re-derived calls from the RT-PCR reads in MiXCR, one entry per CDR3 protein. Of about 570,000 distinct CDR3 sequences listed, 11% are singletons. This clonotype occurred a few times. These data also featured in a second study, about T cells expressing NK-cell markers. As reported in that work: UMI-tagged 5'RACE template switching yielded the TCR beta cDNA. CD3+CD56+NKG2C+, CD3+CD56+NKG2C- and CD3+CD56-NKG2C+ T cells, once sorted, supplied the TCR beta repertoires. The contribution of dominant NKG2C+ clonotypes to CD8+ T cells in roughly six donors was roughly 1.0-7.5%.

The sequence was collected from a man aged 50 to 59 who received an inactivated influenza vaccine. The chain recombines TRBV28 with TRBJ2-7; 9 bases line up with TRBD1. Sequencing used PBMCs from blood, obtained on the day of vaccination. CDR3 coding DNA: TGTGCCAGCGCCCCGGGGGACAGGGCCTACGAGCAGTACTTC. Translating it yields CASAPGDRAYEQYF.